Here is one T cell receptor beta chain with its context. Its antigen has not been determined. Base qualities are not recorded, but no much larger clone differs from it by a single base. Collaborating institutions collected whole blood in K2EDTA tubes following their own protocols. For TCRbeta analysis, collaborators shipped samples in one of three forms: frozen whole blood, isolated PBMCs, or DNA extracted from either of those sample types. This sample is drawn from a study of blood T cell repertoires in COVID-19 (dated by TCRdb to the early 2020s). About the study as a whole: Samples covering the acute and convalescent phases of COVID-19 were provided by collaborators in the United States, Italy and Spain. Subjects who had been exposed to COVID-19, were actively infected with it, or had recovered from it provided the deeply sampled blood TCRbeta repertoires that made up the dataset. The repertoires were released in a freely available public database intended as a resource for research on the immune response to SARS-CoV-2. Samples came from the ongoing ImmuneRACE study (first 160 participants) plus 1,254 subjects from 6 global collaborators. Nearly every sample came with metadata listing a de-identified subject ID, COVID-19 status, age in years and sex. Where available, HLA class I and class II types were obtained from metadata supplied by the sample provider rather than from assay-based typing. The material from the prospective study consisted of cDNA or gDNA derived from T cells, B-cell-depleted T cells, or PBMCs. General findings and caveats noted by the study authors: The quantity of clinical and demographic metadata differed by source and by participant and was supplied without curation.

TCRbeta CDR3 regions were amplified from genomic DNA using the immunoSEQ Assay, a bias-controlled multiplex PCR. For the original study's pipeline: Nucleated cell counts per sample were estimated from amplification of reference gene primers within the assay. To quantify the absolute abundance of each unique TCRbeta CDR3 rearrangement, sequence reads were collapsed and filtered. For each sample, productive Simpson clonality was calculated as the square root of Simpson's diversity index over productive rearrangements. The table comes from immuneACCESS by way of TCRdb, which keeps in-frame sequences with V and J called. Part of the clones is missing from these tables; in studies checked, under half for an unresolved V gene and the rest for unknown reasons. That table furnishes V, J and clone size, whereas the DNA furnished D and trimming. Counted in this sample were around 230,000 clones; around 83% of them appeared once. The top ten clones comprise around 8.7% of the sample.

The cysteine opens and the phenylalanine closes a CDR3 of 16 amino acids. The entry retains the CDR3 DNA only, 48 bases that are in frame from base 1. Sequences LNHDA (CDR1) and SQIVND (CDR2) are obtained from the germline V gene (reference sequence). V is trimmed back by 10 bases and J by 3 bases, and the junction contains 16 bases that no gene match accounts for. This chain joins TRBV19 to TRBJ2-7, with TRBD2 matching 9 junction bases. Sequencing input: peripheral blood. The receptor comes from a woman aged 45-59 years with acute or convalescent COVID-19. The CDR3 region reads CATSSLIAGEGYEQYF. The DNA is TGTGCCACCAGTAGCCTCATAGCGGGAGAAGGCTACGAGCAGTACTTC.